These 22 T cell receptor beta chains were sequenced from one sample in a study of T cell repertoires in cytomegalovirus infection. Their recognized antigens are unknown. TCRdb used MiXCR to reprocess the reads, holding one entry per CDR3 protein. This table holds 200,000 to 250,000 distinct CDR3 sequences, approximately 40% found once. The sample consisted of CD8+ T cells from cultured PBMCs, taken from culture after CMV antigen stimulation. All receptors come from a human donor in good health (CMV status not recorded). Some clones in this sample may be carry-over from other donors' samples.

This chain connects TRBV5-5 to TRBJ1-1; D not certain. Germline lookup yields CDR1 SGHKS and CDR2 YYEKEE (reference sequence). Between the trimmed V and J ends, which lost 4 bases and 1 base, there was a span of 14 bases. The CDR3 extends over 15 amino acids. CDR3 amino acids: CASSPTPQQNTEAFF. Here the CDR3 DNA reads TGTGCCAGCAGCCCGACCCCACAGCAGAACACTGAAGCTTTCTTT.

This clonotype has just a few counts. The V call is TRBV5-6, the J call TRBJ2-1; D tentatively fits TRBD1 or TRBD2 (5 bases each). V was trimmed by 3 bases and J by 4 bases, leaving 11 bases between them. CDR1 and CDR2 from the germline V gene are SGHDT and YYEEEE. CDR3 length: 14 amino acids. As DNA, the CDR3 is TGTGCCAGCAGCTACCCTGGGGGTTACAATGAGCAGTTCTTC. Protein: CASSYPGGYNEQFF.

In this sample, this clonotype turned up a few times. The chain joins TRBV10-3 to TRBJ1-2, with D tentatively TRBD1 (5 bases). This CDR3 comprises 13 residues. Germline assignment: CDR1 ENHRY and CDR2 SYGVKD. The germline V and J ends were trimmed by 7 bases and 4 bases, with 13 bases remaining between them. This CDR3 reads CAIMRGQPYGYTF. The CDR3 DNA is TGTGCCATCATGAGGGGTCAGCCCTATGGCTACACCTTC.

J is TRBJ2-1 and V is TRBV14; 11 bases fit TRBD2. The germline CDR1 and CDR2 sequences are SGHDN and FVKESK. The trim removed 6 bases at V and 3 bases at J, leaving 22 bases unmatched. The CDR3 has 21 residues. The DNA of the CDR3 is TGTGCCAGCAGTCTAGAGCCCGGGACTAGCGGTTCCCCCGACTACTACAATGAGCAGTTCTTC. Translation gives CASSLEPGTSGSPDYYNEQFF.

This chain links TRBV4-1 with TRBJ2-1, with 11 bases identical to TRBD2. In germline, CDR1 is MGHRA, CDR2 YSYEKL. The length of the CDR3 is 17 residues. The junction had 9 bases not matched to a gene; V was cut back by 3 bases and J by 5 bases. As DNA, the CDR3 is TGCGCCAGCAGCCAGATCTCTAGCGGGGGGCTCCACAATGAGCAGTTCTTC. This gives the protein CASSQISSGGLHNEQFF.

This clonotype was recorded a few times. The chain recombines TRBV6-5 with TRBJ1-1; 8 positions match TRBD1. V lost 4 bases and J lost 5; bases outside the gene matches: 6. The CDR3 runs 14 residues. CDR1 and CDR2 from the germline V gene are MNHEY and SVGAGI. The CDR3 spells CASSSRGRGTEAFF. Written as DNA, the CDR3 is TGTGCCAGCAGTTCCAGGGGGCGCGGGACTGAAGCTTTCTTT.

This clonotype occurred a few times. At one end, the junction sequence differs from germline, possibly due to a read error. The chain recombines TRBV7-2 with TRBJ2-7, with D tentatively TRBD2 (5 bases). The CDR3 runs to 11 residues. Germline-derived CDR1 and CDR2 are SGHTA and FQGNSA. CDR3 region: CASRLAYEQYF. Here the CDR3 DNA reads TGTGCCAGCAGATTAGCGTACGAGCAGTACTTC.

The chain employs TRBV28 and TRBJ2-3; 10 bases are shared with TRBD2. V lost 5 bases, J lost 6 bases, and 17 bases stayed unmatched. CDR1 is MDHEN and CDR2 is SYDVKM in the germline V gene. The CDR3 is made up of 18 amino acids. This CDR3 is CASSPFEEKREGRDTQYF. DNA of the CDR3: TGTGCCAGCAGTCCCTTCGAGGAGAAGCGGGAGGGCCGGGATACGCAGTATTTT.

DNA for the CDR3: TGTGCCAGCACCTACTCGTACCGACTAGTCATGAGCTCCTACAATGAGCAGTTCTTC. It specifies CASTYSYRLVMSSYNEQFF. This chain links TRBV12-3 or TRBV12-4 with TRBJ2-1; maybe TRBD2 (6 bases). This CDR3 has 19 amino acids. Trimming pared 7 bases from V and 0 bases from J, leaving 25 bases between.

The chain links TRBV12-3 or TRBV12-4 to TRBJ1-1; D ambiguous. The ends were cut back, 7 bases at V and 1 base at J, with 13 bases in the middle. CDR3 length: 14 amino acids. In DNA form, the CDR3 reads TGTGCCAGCACCCTAGGTGGGCCGAACACTGAAGCTTTCTTT. Encoded protein: CASTLGGPNTEAFF.

This clonotype was found many times. This chain connects TRBV12-3 or TRBV12-4 to TRBJ2-1; the D gene is possibly TRBD1 (5 bases). This CDR3 comprises 16 residues. V gave up 2 bases and J gave up 3 bases, with 14 bases separating them. This chain's CDR3 is CASSLLLGHSYNEQFF. The CDR3 DNA sequence: TGTGCCAGCAGTTTATTGTTAGGACACAGCTACAATGAGCAGTTCTTC.

V usage is TRBV19 and J usage is TRBJ1-5; TRBD1 matches at 8 bases. The CDR3 consists of 16 residues. After removal of 1 base from V and 3 bases from J, the junction contained 5 bases not matched to a gene. The germline V gene encodes CDR1 LNHDA and CDR2 SQIVND (reference sequence). The CDR3 is CASSIVQGAYNQPQHF. As DNA, the CDR3 is TGTGCCAGTAGTATAGTGCAGGGGGCTTACAATCAGCCCCAGCATTTT. The full variable domain, with the rest looked up from reference TRBV19 and TRBJ1-5, is DGGITQSPKYLFRKEGQNVTLSCEQNLNHDAMYWYRQDPGQGLRLIYYSQIVNDFQKGDIAEGYSVSREKKESFPLTVTSAQKNPTAFYLCASSIVQGAYNQPQHFGDGTRLSIL.

This clonotype came up many times. The chain uses TRBV7-9 and TRBJ1-1, with 7 bases aligning to TRBD1. Germline V gives CDR1 SEHNR, CDR2 FQNEAQ (reference sequence). Germline trimming cut 5 bases from V and 4 bases from J; bases unmatched to any gene: 7. The length of the CDR3 is 14 residues. The CDR3 nucleotides read TGTGCCAGCAGCGTTTCACAGGGGATCACTGAAGCTTTCTTT. Encoded protein: CASSVSQGITEAFF.

This chain connects TRBV9 to TRBJ1-5, with D hard to call. CDR1 is SGDLS, CDR2 YYNGEE, per germline. V gave up 0 bases and J gave up 4 bases, with 8 bases separating them. This CDR3 spans 14 amino acids. The CDR3 spells CASSVEGGNQPQHF. As DNA, the CDR3 is TGTGCCAGCAGCGTAGAGGGCGGGAATCAGCCCCAGCATTTT.

The table lists this clonotype with many counts. The rearrangement uses TRBV4-1 and TRBJ2-1; tentatively, D is TRBD1 (6 bases). Trimming removed 5 bases from V and 8 bases from J, with 25 bases in between. The CDR3 loop spans 17 amino acids. Per germline, CDR1 MGHRA and CDR2 YSYEKL. CDR3 nucleotide sequence: TGCGCCAGCAGCTCCAGAACAGGGTCCCTACGGGGCGATGAGCAGTTCTTC. Its protein is CASSSRTGSLRGDEQFF.

This chain uses TRBV2 with TRBJ1-2; D gene uncertain. V dropped 2 bases and J dropped 1 base, with 11 bases sitting between them. Germline-derived CDR1 and CDR2 are SNHLY and FYNNEI. CDR3 length: 15 residues. CDR3 residues: CASSEFIYLNYGYTF. In DNA form, the CDR3 reads TGTGCCAGCAGTGAATTCATCTATCTTAACTATGGCTACACCTTC.

This clonotype occurred a few times. The CDR3 protein is CASSWPLAGEAGELFF. The CDR3 nucleotides read TGCGCCAGCAGCTGGCCCCTAGCGGGAGAGGCCGGGGAGCTGTTTTTT. The V call is TRBV5-1, the J call TRBJ2-2; 10 nucleotides agree with TRBD2. V trimming: 3 bases; J trimming: 6 bases; junction bases outside the gene matches: 8. The CDR3 totals 16 residues. CDR1 SGHRS and CDR2 YFSETQ come from the germline V gene.

The V call is TRBV12-3 or TRBV12-4, the J call TRBJ2-5; the D gene is possibly TRBD2 (7 bases). V lost 7 bases, J lost 12 bases, and 21 bases lay in between. The CDR3 runs 13 residues. The CDR3 spells CASMTQGWREKYF. Here the CDR3 DNA reads TGTGCCAGCATGACCCAGGGGTGGCGGGAGAAGTACTTC.

The genes are TRBV2 and TRBJ1-2; TRBD1 matches at 9 bases. Unmatched junction bases numbered 10, after V lost 8 bases and J lost 12 bases. CDR3 size: 12 residues. The V gene's germline CDR1 is SNHLY and CDR2 FYNNEI. CDR3 loop: CASRWDREVNTF. Written as DNA, the CDR3 is TGTGCCAGCCGCTGGGACAGGGAAGTTAACACCTTC. The full variable domain, in which reference TRBV2 and TRBJ1-2 provide the parts outside the CDR3, is EPEVTQTPSHQVTQMGQEVILRCVPISNHLYFYWYRQILGQKVEFLVSFYNNEISEKSEIFDDQFSVERPDGSNFTLKIRSTKLEDSAMYFCASRWDREVNTFGSGTRLTVV.

This clonotype turned up a few times. V gene TRBV14 combines with J gene TRBJ1-6; TRBD1 aligns across 7 bases. Germline values: CDR1 SGHDN, CDR2 FVKESK. The CDR3 totals 15 residues. V lost 1 base to trimming and J lost 6 bases; unmatched junction nucleotides: 3. This CDR3 is CASSQGDSSNSPLHF. The CDR3 DNA reads TGTGCCAGCAGCCAAGGGGACAGCTCTAATTCACCCCTCCACTTT.

The chain employs TRBV7-2 and TRBJ2-3, with D perhaps assigned TRBD1 or TRBD2 (5 bases each). Trimming pared 3 bases from V and 0 bases from J, leaving 16 bases between. There are 17 residues in the CDR3. CDR1 is SGHTA and CDR2 is FQGNSA in the germline V gene. For the CDR3, the DNA is TGTGCCAGCAGCTTGGCCCTTGGGGGAACGAGCACAGATACGCAGTATTTT. This translates into CASSLALGGTSTDTQYF.

This chain connects TRBV12-3 or TRBV12-4 to TRBJ2-3; D not certain. This CDR3 is 14 amino acids long. The germline V and J ends were trimmed by 9 bases and 0 bases, with 13 bases remaining between them. For the CDR3, the DNA is TGTGCCAGTCACGGACGGAGAAGCACAGATACGCAGTATTTT. Translated, it gives CASHGRRSTDTQYF.